These T cell receptor beta chains were read from a single sample in a study of cytomegalovirus exposure and HLA in healthy donors. Produced via immunoSEQ multiplex PCR; TCRdb's table is partial and in-frame only. The data contain hundreds of thousands of clones, roughly 89% of them singletons. Sequencing input: PBMCs. The receptors come from a woman between 18 and 29 years old in good health and CMV-seronegative. Both conserved end residues are part of each CDR3. The D gene is left open where the match is weak. Size tells how often a clone was seen (once, few, many) or the class of an expanded clone, and some rows leave it out.

j_call	v_call	d_call	clone_size	cdr3_aa	cdr3_nt
TRBJ1-1	TRBV7-3	TRBD1	-	CASSPTGVGEAFF	TGTGCCAGCAGCCCGACAGGGGTAGGTGAAGCTTTCTTT
TRBJ1-2	TRBV6-5	-	-	CASSYSGRGPNYGYTF	TGTGCCAGCAGTTACTCCGGCAGAGGGCCTAACTATGGCTACACCTTC
TRBJ2-7	TRBV11-2	TRBD1	-	CASSLDPRDRYYEQYF	TGTGCCAGCAGCTTAGATCCCCGGGACAGATATTACGAGCAGTACTTC
TRBJ2-5	TRBV4-1	-	-	CASSQEGHVGTQYF	TGCGCCAGCAGCCAAGAGGGACATGTAGGGACCCAGTACTTC
TRBJ1-2	TRBV27	-	few	CASRPTGVAVGYTF	TGTGCCAGCAGACCCACGGGGGTGGCAGTCGGCTACACCTTC
TRBJ2-5	TRBV9	TRBD2	-	CASSVSGGAPETQYF	TGTGCCAGCAGCGTTAGCGGGGGGGCCCCAGAGACCCAGTACTTC
TRBJ1-2	TRBV5-6	TRBD1	-	CASSPGDRENYGYTF	TGTGCCAGCAGCCCGGGGGACAGGGAGAACTATGGCTACACCTTC
TRBJ2-4	TRBV6-5	-	-	CASSYSQGQNIQYF	TGTGCCAGCAGTTACAGCCAGGGCCAAAACATTCAGTACTTC
TRBJ2-7	TRBV7-9	-	once	CASSLLIGPEGGEQYF	TGTGCCAGCAGCTTACTCATAGGCCCAGAAGGCGGCGAGCAGTACTTC
TRBJ2-1	TRBV19	TRBD2	-	CASSIFTTSGGFEGSYNEQFF	TGTGCCAGTAGTATATTCACGACTAGCGGGGGATTTGAGGGCTCCTACAATGAGCAGTTCTTC
TRBJ2-1	TRBV19	TRBD2	-	CASSFSGGYNEQFF	TGTGCCAGTAGTTTTAGCGGGGGGTACAATGAGCAGTTCTTC
TRBJ1-5	TRBV5-6	-	-	CASSLGRAYSNQPQHF	TGTGCCAGCAGCTTGGGCAGGGCCTATAGCAATCAGCCCCAGCATTTT
TRBJ2-2	TRBV2	-	-	CASRRVVGNTGELFF	TGTGCCAGCAGGAGAGTTGTTGGGAACACCGGGGAGCTGTTTTTT
TRBJ1-1	TRBV11-2	-	-	CASRSSRGSPTEAFF	TGTGCCAGCAGGTCGAGTAGGGGCTCCCCCACTGAAGCTTTCTTT
TRBJ1-1	TRBV27	-	once	CASSWGPGLSTEAFF	TGTGCCAGCAGTTGGGGACCGGGACTCTCCACTGAAGCTTTCTTT
TRBJ1-3	TRBV19	TRBD1	-	CASSIAEGAVGNTIYF	TGTGCCAGTAGTATAGCGGAGGGGGCGGTTGGAAACACCATATATTTT
TRBJ2-1	TRBV10-3	TRBD2	-	CAISSSGGAFNEQFF	TGTGCCATCAGTTCAAGCGGGGGGGCCTTCAATGAGCAGTTCTTC
TRBJ2-7	TRBV27	TRBD1	once	CASSLHGTGREQYF	TGTGCCAGCAGTTTACATGGGACAGGCCGAGAGCAGTACTTC
TRBJ1-3	TRBV5-4	TRBD1	-	CASSLRNGDSVTIYF	TGTGCCAGCAGCTTAAGGAACGGGGACAGCGTGACCATATATTTT
TRBJ1-1	TRBV21-1	-	few	CASSKGVRGRGTEAFF	TGTGCCAGCAGCAAAGGTGTCAGGGGGCGTGGCACTGAAGCTTTCTTT
TRBJ1-1	TRBV6-5	-	-	CASSYVWEMNTEAFF	TGTGCCAGCAGTTACGTCTGGGAGATGAACACTGAAGCTTTCTTT
TRBJ2-3	TRBV7-9	TRBD1	once	CASSSSGTGGDTQYF	TGTGCCAGCAGCTCGAGTGGAACAGGGGGAGATACGCAGTATTTT
TRBJ1-4	TRBV10-1	TRBD1	-	CSEGGQGGRNEKLFF	TGCTCAGAAGGGGGACAGGGTGGACGAAATGAAAAACTGTTTTTT
TRBJ2-1	TRBV12-5	TRBD1	-	CVQRGPSGVVEQFF	TGTGTCCAGAGGGGGCCGAGTGGAGTGGTTGAGCAGTTCTTC
TRBJ1-6	TRBV6-5	-	-	CASSYSPSSYNSPLHF	TGTGCCAGCAGTTACTCCCCGAGCTCCTATAATTCACCCCTCCACTTT
TRBJ2-7	TRBV14	-	-	CASSPSYAYEQYF	TGTGCCAGCAGCCCCTCGTACGCGTACGAGCAGTACTTC
TRBJ1-5	TRBV10-3	-	-	CAISDQGNQPQHF	TGTGCCATCAGTGACCAGGGCAATCAGCCCCAGCATTTT
TRBJ1-1	TRBV6-1	TRBD1	-	CASSLTGGTEAFF	TGTGCCAGCAGTCTCACAGGGGGCACTGAAGCTTTCTTT
TRBJ2-1	TRBV10-2	-	-	CASLYNEQFF	TGCGCCAGCCTTTACAATGAGCAGTTCTTC
TRBJ2-2	TRBV5-1	-	-	CASSLLGGQPGELFF	TGCGCCAGCAGCCTCCTTGGGGGCCAGCCCGGGGAGCTGTTTTTT
TRBJ2-5	TRBV6-1	-	-	CASSAYGQQETQYF	TGTGCCAGCAGTGCGTACGGACAGCAAGAGACCCAGTACTTC
TRBJ2-5	TRBV5-1	-	-	CASSLLSLETQYF	TGCGCCAGCAGCTTACTCTCGTTAGAGACCCAGTACTTC
TRBJ2-7	TRBV29-1	TRBD2	few	CSVDAGTRYEQYF	TGCAGCGTTGACGCCGGGACTAGATACGAGCAGTACTTC
TRBJ2-7	TRBV6-6	-	-	CASSYRRGAYEQYF	TGTGCCAGCAGTTACCGACGGGGAGCCTACGAGCAGTACTTC
TRBJ2-1	TRBV4-1	TRBD2	-	CASSQVTSGAVNEQFF	TGCGCCAGCAGCCAAGTGACTAGCGGGGCGGTCAATGAGCAGTTCTTC
TRBJ2-5	TRBV6-6	TRBD1	-	CASSYYRGPQETQYF	TGTGCCAGCAGCTACTACAGGGGACCGCAAGAGACCCAGTACTTC
TRBJ1-3	TRBV9	-	-	CASSPRDNSGNTIYF	TGTGCCAGCAGCCCCCGCGACAACTCTGGAAACACCATATATTTT
TRBJ2-3	TRBV6-6	TRBD2	-	CASPGGTSFGTQYF	TGTGCCAGCCCTGGCGGGACTAGCTTTGGTACGCAGTATTTT
TRBJ1-5	TRBV5-1	-	-	CASSVRRGGGNQPQHF	TGCGCCAGCAGCGTCCGCAGGGGCGGAGGCAATCAGCCCCAGCATTTT
TRBJ1-6	TRBV7-8	-	-	CASSLGAGYDNSPLHF	TGTGCCAGCAGCTTAGGTGCCGGGTACGATAATTCACCCCTCCACTTT
TRBJ2-5	TRBV2	-	-	CASTGQHQETQYF	TGTGCCAGCACTGGACAGCACCAAGAGACCCAGTACTTC
TRBJ2-1	TRBV2	TRBD2	-	CASTPGTSGINEQFF	TGTGCCAGCACACCAGGGACTAGCGGAATCAATGAGCAGTTCTTC
TRBJ1-5	TRBV19	TRBD1	-	CASSVQGERGQPQHF	TGTGCCAGTAGTGTACAGGGGGAAAGGGGTCAGCCCCAGCATTTT
TRBJ2-5	TRBV5-1	TRBD1	once	CASSLGGTGETQYF	TGCGCCAGCAGCTTGGGGGGGACAGGGGAGACCCAGTACTTC
TRBJ2-7	TRBV9	TRBD2	-	CASSGTSGSYEQYF	TGTGCCAGCAGCGGTACTAGCGGTTCCTACGAGCAGTACTTC
TRBJ2-7	TRBV9	-	-	CASSTRESGNYEQYF	TGTGCCAGCAGCACGAGAGAGTCAGGGAACTACGAGCAGTACTTC
TRBJ2-7	TRBV5-4	TRBD2	-	CASSLGGASGGYEQYF	TGTGCCAGCAGCTTGGGAGGGGCTAGCGGGGGATACGAGCAGTACTTC
TRBJ1-5	TRBV2	-	-	CASNTGFPNQPQHF	TGTGCCAGCAACACAGGGTTTCCCAATCAGCCCCAGCATTTT
TRBJ1-1	TRBV9	TRBD1	-	CASSRQGANTEAFF	TGTGCCAGCAGCAGACAGGGGGCGAACACTGAAGCTTTCTTT
TRBJ2-3	TRBV2	TRBD2	once	CASVAGGITDTQYF	TGTGCCAGCGTAGCGGGGGGGATCACAGATACGCAGTATTTT
TRBJ2-7	TRBV5-1	TRBD1	-	CASSFSYLQGAYEQYF	TGCGCCAGCAGCTTCTCCTACTTGCAGGGGGCCTACGAGCAGTACTTC
TRBJ1-5	TRBV29-1	-	-	CSVGGGNQPQHF	TGCAGCGTTGGAGGAGGAAATCAGCCCCAGCATTTT